This TCR beta chain was captured by sequencing in a study of cytomegalovirus exposure and HLA in healthy donors. Whole-study results and caveats: A later analysis linked fewer than 20,000 TCR beta sequences to HLA alleles at 0.05 false discovery rate. Highest at DRB1 and lowest at HLA-C, TCR association rates differed among HLA loci in a later analysis. Looking again later, the authors saw that most CMV-associated TCR beta chains seemed HLA-restricted.

Regarding this clone: Its antigen is unidentified.

As for the donors, each was a healthy bone marrow donor. CDR1 and CDR2 from the germline V gene are MDHEN and SYDVKM. V lost 4 bases and J lost 6, with 24 bases in between. This CDR3 region has 17 residues. Both 60 Vbeta primers and 13 Jbeta primers went into the PCR. Clones were sequenced by immunoSEQ multiplex PCR, and TCRdb holds only the in-frame ones, with some missing. This table has around 140,000 clones, around 75% appearing once. The receptor comes from a man between 25 and 39 years old in good health and CMV-seronegative. The chain combines TRBV28 with TRBJ2-5, with D possibly matching TRBD1 (6 bases). What was sequenced was PBMCs. The CDR3 is CASSSPGHTPGAKTQYF. The CDR3 nucleotides are TGTGCCAGCAGTTCGCCGGGACATACTCCCGGAGCGAAGACCCAGTACTTC.